The 30 T cell receptor beta chains reported below all come from one sample, sequenced in a study of beta chain features in type 1 diabetes. Every isolated RNA sample was fully reverse transcribed, so sequencing captured expressed TCRB transcripts. This table comes from immunoSEQ multiplex PCR, and its TCRdb copy is limited to in-frame clones, with some not included. The data hold under 550,000 clones, with roughly 10% observed a single time. Sequences were obtained from naive CD4+ T cells from blood. These receptors all stem from a young woman in good health.

The genes are TRBV7-9 and TRBJ2-1; 11 nucleotides line up with TRBD2. The CDR3 totals 15 residues. The ends lost 5 bases at V and 4 bases at J; junction bases unmatched: 4. The germline gives CDR1 SEHNR, CDR2 FQNEAQ (reference sequence). The CDR3 DNA follows: TGTGCCAGCAGCCGAGGGACTAGCGGATACAATGAGCAGTTCTTC. Translation gives CASSRGTSGYNEQFF.

This clone has just a few counts. The chain joins TRBV4-3 to TRBJ2-7; the D gene could be TRBD1 or TRBD2 (5 bases each). Per germline, CDR1 LGHNA and CDR2 YSLEER. The CDR3 runs to 15 residues. Between the trimmed V and J ends, which lost 1 base and 3 bases, there was a span of 13 bases. The CDR3 region is CASSQVTGAIYEQYV. The DNA of the CDR3 is TGCGCCAGCAGCCAAGTTACCGGGGCGATCTACGAGCAGTACGTC.

This clone was counted only a few times. The CDR3 DNA sequence: TGTGCCAGCAGCCTGACTCCCATCGGACGCGATACGCAGTATTTT. Its protein product is CASSLTPIGRDTQYF. The chain carries TRBV7-2 and TRBJ2-3; unclear D gene. V dropped 5 bases and J dropped 6 bases, with 18 bases sitting between them. Germline lookup yields CDR1 SGHTA and CDR2 FQGNSA. The CDR3 is made up of 15 amino acids.

The sample holds a few counts of this clone. The gene calls are TRBV10-3 and TRBJ2-1; tentative D call: TRBD1 (6 bases). Germline V gene sequence: CDR1 ENHRY, CDR2 SYGVKD. The CDR3 is 13 amino acids. The ends were cut back, 0 bases at V and 8 bases at J, with 8 bases in the middle. The CDR3 loop reads CAISESPGDEQFF. CDR3 coding DNA: TGTGCCATCAGTGAGTCCCCAGGGGATGAGCAGTTCTTC.

This clone has a handful of counts. V gene TRBV30 combines with J gene TRBJ1-5; 8 bases align to TRBD1. CDR1 is GTSNPN and CDR2 is SVGIG in the germline V gene (reference sequence). The trim removed 2 bases at V and 7 bases at J, leaving 4 bases unmatched. The CDR3 extends over 13 amino acids. The CDR3: CAWSLQGAQPQHF. For the CDR3, the DNA is TGTGCCTGGAGTCTGCAGGGGGCACAGCCCCAGCATTTT.

The chain is built from TRBV9 and TRBJ2-2; D assignment may be TRBD1 or TRBD2 (5 bases each). This CDR3 has 14 residues. The germline V and J ends were trimmed by 4 bases and 4 bases, with 11 bases remaining between them. The V gene's germline CDR1 is SGDLS and CDR2 YYNGEE. The CDR3 region is CASSPSGRTGELFF. The CDR3 region has the DNA TGTGCCAGCAGCCCCTCGGGGCGCACCGGGGAGCTGTTTTTT.

The genes are TRBV9 and TRBJ2-2; no definite D call. This CDR3 is 16 amino acids long. CDR1 is SGDLS and CDR2 is YYNGEE in the germline V gene. Trimming took off 0 bases at V and 5 bases at J, with 14 bases between the two ends. This CDR3 reads CASSVASLDGTGELFF. The DNA of the CDR3 is TGTGCCAGCAGCGTAGCTTCATTGGATGGGACCGGGGAGCTGTTTTTT.

A few counts support this clone. The chain is built from TRBV4-1 and TRBJ2-5; 8 bases map to TRBD2. The CDR3 covers 19 residues. V shed 4 bases, J shed 4 bases, and the junction held 20 bases outside the gene matches. Germline V gene lookup returns CDR1 MGHRA and CDR2 YSYEKL. The DNA of the CDR3 is TGCGCCAGCAGCCCCAATCCCCCTTACGGGGGGGCGAATGTAGAGACCCAGTACTTC. Its translation is CASSPNPPYGGANVETQYF.

This clone was counted a few times. CDR3: CASSQNPSYKQYV. CDR3 sequence (DNA): TGTGCCAGCAGCCAAAACCCTTCTTATAAGCAGTACGTC. The chain joins TRBV14 to TRBJ2-7; D not resolved. The V end lost 2 bases, the J end lost 8 bases, and 13 bases lay between the germline ends. Germline CDR1 reads SGHDN; CDR2 reads FVKESK. This CDR3 has 13 residues.

This clone was observed a handful of times. This chain links TRBV7-8 with TRBJ2-6; D is uncertain. The germline V gene has CDR1 SGHVS and CDR2 FQNEAQ. The CDR3 has 15 residues. V was cut by 4 bases and J by 3 bases, with 10 bases left in between. CDR3 in amino acids: CASSSSRRGANVLTF. The CDR3 DNA follows: TGTGCCAGCAGCTCGAGCCGGCGTGGGGCCAACGTCCTGACTTTC.

The rearrangement joins TRBV2 to TRBJ1-5; 7 positions match TRBD1. After removal of 11 bases from V and 1 base from J, the junction contained 5 bases not matched to a gene. The CDR3 length is 13 residues. Germline V CDR1 and CDR2: SNHLY, FYNNEI. The DNA for the CDR3 is TGTGCCGGAGGACAGGAAAGCAATCAGCCCCAGCATTTT. It yields the protein CAGGQESNQPQHF.

This clone was picked up a small number of times. CDR3 sequence: CSASHGSNQPQHF. CDR3 sequence (DNA): TGCAGCGCCAGCCACGGGAGCAATCAGCCCCAGCATTTT. The chain recombines TRBV29-1 with TRBJ1-5; D is unresolved. This CDR3 spans 13 amino acids. V lost 7 bases to trimming and J lost 1 base, with 11 bases between them. Germline V gene data show CDR1 as SQVTM and CDR2 as ANQGSEA.

This clone was detected only a few times. The chain recombines TRBV5-4 with TRBJ2-3, with 10 bases matching TRBD2. The CDR3 is 16 amino acids. Germline CDR1 reads SGHNT; CDR2 reads YYREEE (reference sequence). The trim removed 2 bases at V and 0 bases at J, leaving 3 bases unmatched. The DNA of the CDR3 is TGTGCCAGCAGCTTTAGCGGGGGGACTAGCACAGATACGCAGTATTTT. Translating it yields CASSFSGGTSTDTQYF. The full variable domain, completed using reference TRBV5-4 and TRBJ2-3, is ETGVTQSPTHLIKTRGQQVTLRCSSQSGHNTVSWYQQALGQGPQFIFQYYREEENGRGNFPPRFSGLQFPNYSSELNVNALELDDSALYLCASSFSGGTSTDTQYFGPGTRLTVL.

The chain links TRBV7-7 to TRBJ2-3; 7 nucleotides agree with TRBD1. The V gene's germline CDR1 is SSHAT and CDR2 FNYEAQ (reference sequence). V was pared by 4 bases and J by 0 bases, with 4 bases of the junction left unmatched. The CDR3 has 15 amino acids. CDR3 amino acids: CASSSRDSSTDTQYF. For the CDR3, the DNA is TGTGCCAGCAGCTCCCGGGACAGTAGCACAGATACGCAGTATTTT. Full variable domain (rest looked up from reference TRBV7-7 and TRBJ2-3): GAGVSQSPRYKVTKRGQDVTLRCDPISSHATLYWYQQALGQGPEFLTYFNYEAQPDKSGLPSDRFSAERPEGSISTLTIQRTEQRDSAMYRCASSSRDSSTDTQYFGPGTRLTVL.

This clone was seen a few times. This sequence joins TRBV4-3 and TRBJ2-7; 8 bases are a match to TRBD2. V lost 0 bases and J lost 2; bases outside the gene matches: 6. The CDR3 has 16 residues. CDR1 and CDR2 from the germline V gene are LGHNA and YSLEER. The CDR3 here is CASSQDPGTRAYEQYF. For the CDR3, the DNA is TGCGCCAGCAGCCAAGATCCCGGGACTAGAGCCTACGAGCAGTACTTC.

This clone came up a few times. J is TRBJ2-1 and V is TRBV7-3; no clear D. This CDR3 has 14 residues. V was trimmed by 5 bases and J by 6 bases, leaving 14 bases between them. The germline gives CDR1 SGHTA, CDR2 FQGTGA. CDR3 protein: CASSHGRRSNEQFF. In DNA form, the CDR3 reads TGTGCCAGCAGCCATGGGCGACGGAGCAATGAGCAGTTCTTC.

This clone was seen a handful of times. The chain links TRBV29-1 to TRBJ2-7; 14 bases map to TRBD2. The CDR3 covers 18 residues. Germline assignment: CDR1 SQVTM and CDR2 ANQGSEA. Trimming took 3 bases from V and 0 from J; bases not matched to a gene: 10. In nucleotides, the CDR3 is TGCAGCGTTGACCCAAGGACTAGCGGGGGGTCATACTCCTACGAGCAGTACGTC. Its protein is CSVDPRTSGGSYSYEQYV.

The chain uses TRBV6-5 and TRBJ2-3; D might be TRBD2 (5 bases). Deletions cut 8 bases from V and 0 bases from J, with 15 bases between. Looked up from germline, CDR1 is MNHEY and CDR2 is SVGAGI. This CDR3 spans 15 amino acids. The CDR3 is CASLRSGSSTDTQYF. CDR3 nucleotides: TGTGCCAGCCTTAGAAGCGGATCTAGCACAGATACGCAGTATTTT.

V gene TRBV30 combines with J gene TRBJ1-2; tentative D call: TRBD1 (6 bases). The V end lost 4 bases, the J end lost 4 bases, and 10 bases lay between the germline ends. The CDR3 is made up of 12 amino acids. Germline V gives CDR1 GTSNPN, CDR2 SVGIG (reference sequence). The CDR3 DNA sequence: TGTGCCTGGACCGTGGGGGCCTATGGCTACACCTTC. It encodes CAWTVGAYGYTF. Using reference TRBV30 and TRBJ1-2 for the parts outside the CDR3, the full variable domain is SQTIHQWPATLVQPVGSPLSLECTVEGTSNPNLYWYRQAAGRGLQLLFYSVGIGQISSEVPQNLSASRPQDRQFILSSKKLLLSDSGFYLCAWTVGAYGYTFGSGTRLTVV.

In its sample, this clone was seen a few times. The chain is built from TRBV2 and TRBJ1-2; 11 bases agree with TRBD1. The CDR3 has 16 residues. V trimming: 6 bases; J trimming: 4 bases; junction bases outside the gene matches: 10. From germline, CDR1 is SNHLY and CDR2 FYNNEI. In DNA, the CDR3 is TGTGCCAGCAGAGGACAGGGGGCGCGGGTCTCCTATGGCTACACCTTC. Its translation: CASRGQGARVSYGYTF.

This clone was seen a few times. Written as DNA, the CDR3 is TGCGCCAGCAGTCAACGTGCCGGGGAGACCCAGTACTTC. This gives the protein CASSQRAGETQYF. The chain has TRBV4-1 and TRBJ2-5; D is uncertain. CDR1 and CDR2 (germline): MGHRA, YSYEKL. The V and J ends lost 6 bases and 5 bases respectively, with 13 bases between them. CDR3 length: 13 residues.

V and J are TRBV20-1 and TRBJ1-4; D may be TRBD1 (6 bases). The CDR3 covers 10 residues. CDR1 is DFQATT and CDR2 is SNEGSKA in the germline V gene (reference sequence). This CDR3 is CGVYGTSTFF. CDR3 DNA sequence: TGCGGGGTTTACGGGACAAGTACATTTTTT.

The gene calls are TRBV5-1 and TRBJ2-1, with TRBD1 identical over 7 bases. Looked up from germline, CDR1 is SGHRS and CDR2 is YFSETQ. The CDR3 has 11 amino acids. The V segment lost 4 bases and the J segment 10 bases; nucleotides outside the gene matches: 2. The DNA of the CDR3 is TGCGCCAGCAGCCCGGACAGGGAGCAGTTCTTC. Its translation: CASSPDREQFF.

The chain combines TRBV2 with TRBJ2-7, with 8 bases that match TRBD1. The CDR3 length is 14 residues. Germline loops: CDR1 SNHLY, CDR2 FYNNEI. Germline trimming cut 7 bases from V and 0 bases from J; bases unmatched to any gene: 5. Here the CDR3 reads CASIGTGYSYEQYF. The CDR3 DNA reads TGTGCCAGCATTGGGACAGGTTACTCCTACGAGCAGTACTTC.

The rearrangement uses TRBV25-1 and TRBJ1-1, with 8 bases matching TRBD1. V was pared by 3 bases and J by 6 bases, with 12 bases of the junction left unmatched. The CDR3 spans 16 residues. Germline V gene lookup returns CDR1 MGHDK and CDR2 SYGVNS. CDR3 residues: CASSDPRQGRVAEAFF. CDR3 DNA sequence: TGTGCCAGCAGTGATCCCCGACAGGGGAGGGTTGCTGAAGCTTTCTTT.

The V and J genes are TRBV7-2 and TRBJ2-3; TRBD1 matches 9 bases. The germline V gene encodes CDR1 SGHTA and CDR2 FQGNSA. The CDR3 loop spans 16 amino acids. V trimming: 3 bases; J trimming: 1 base; junction bases outside the gene matches: 5. As DNA, the CDR3 is TGTGCCAGCAGCTTCTCCCGGACAGGGGGCACAGATACGCAGTATTTT. Translation: CASSFSRTGGTDTQYF. The complete variable domain, with remaining parts taken from reference TRBV7-2 and TRBJ2-3, reads GAGVSQSPSNKVTEKGKDVELRCDPISGHTALYWYRQSLGQGLEFLIYFQGNSAPDKSGLPSDRFSAERTGGSVSTLTIQRTQQEDSAVYLCASSFSRTGGTDTQYFGPGTRLTVL.

About this clone: Different DNA sequences within this sample yield the same CDR3. V usage is TRBV7-2 and J usage is TRBJ2-2; D is ambiguous. CDR1 is SGHTA, CDR2 FQGNSA, per germline. V dropped 1 base and J dropped 5 bases, with 5 bases sitting between them. The length of the CDR3 is 13 residues. For the CDR3, the DNA is TGTGCCAGCAGCTTAGACCGTACCGGGGAGCTGTTTTTT. It encodes CASSLDRTGELFF.

This clone was recorded once. Other DNA sequences of this sample code for an identical CDR3. The V call is TRBV7-2, the J call TRBJ2-1, with 11 bases that match TRBD2. CDR3 length: 16 residues. The V gene's germline CDR1 is SGHTA and CDR2 FQGNSA. V gave up 1 base and J gave up 4 bases; unmatched junction bases: 3. CDR3 nucleotides: TGTGCCAGCAGCTTAGTTGGGACTAGCGGATACAATGAGCAGTTCTTC. This gives the protein CASSLVGTSGYNEQFF. Supplemented by reference TRBV7-2 and TRBJ2-1, the full variable domain reads GAGVSQSPSNKVTEKGKDVELRCDPISGHTALYWYRQSLGQGLEFLIYFQGNSAPDKSGLPSDRFSAERTGGSVSTLTIQRTQQEDSAVYLCASSLVGTSGYNEQFFGPGTRLTVL.

The chain joins TRBV7-8 to TRBJ2-1, with D hard to call. Germline V lookup: CDR1 SGHVS, CDR2 FQNEAQ. The CDR3 has 14 residues. V was shortened by 4 bases and J by 8 bases, with 15 bases between the two germline ends. CDR3 region: CASSSNQGIDEQFF. The CDR3 nucleotides are TGTGCCAGCAGCTCCAACCAAGGAATCGATGAGCAGTTCTTC.

This clone appeared a few times. V and J are TRBV15 and TRBJ2-5; the D gene is possibly TRBD2 (6 bases). From germline, CDR1 is LNHNV and CDR2 YYDKDF (reference sequence). The CDR3 totals 15 residues. The V end lost 0 bases, the J end lost 5 bases, and 13 bases lay between the germline ends. The CDR3 coding sequence is TGTGCCACCAGCAGAGATCGGGCAGGGAGGGAGACCCAGTACTTC. Amino acid sequence: CATSRDRAGRETQYF. Together with reference TRBV15 and TRBJ2-5, the CDR3 gives the full variable domain: DAMVIQNPRYQVTQFGKPVTLSCSQTLNHNVMYWYQQKSSQAPKLLFHYYDKDFNNEADTPDNFQSRRPNTSFCFLDIRSPGLGDTAMYLCATSRDRAGRETQYFGPGTRLLVL.